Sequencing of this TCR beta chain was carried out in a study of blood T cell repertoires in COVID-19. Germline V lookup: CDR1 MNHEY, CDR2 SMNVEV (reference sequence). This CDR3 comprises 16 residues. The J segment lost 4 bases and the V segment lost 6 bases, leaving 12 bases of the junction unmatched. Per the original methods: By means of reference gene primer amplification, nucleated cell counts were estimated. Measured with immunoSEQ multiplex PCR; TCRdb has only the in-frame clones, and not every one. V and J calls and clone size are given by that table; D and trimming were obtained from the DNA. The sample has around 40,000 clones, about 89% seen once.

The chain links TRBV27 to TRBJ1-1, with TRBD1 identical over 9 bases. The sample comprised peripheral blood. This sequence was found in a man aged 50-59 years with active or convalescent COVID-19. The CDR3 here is CASSRPGTGSVTEAFF. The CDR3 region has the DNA TGTGCCAGCAGCCGTCCCGGGACAGGGTCGGTCACTGAAGCTTTCTTT.